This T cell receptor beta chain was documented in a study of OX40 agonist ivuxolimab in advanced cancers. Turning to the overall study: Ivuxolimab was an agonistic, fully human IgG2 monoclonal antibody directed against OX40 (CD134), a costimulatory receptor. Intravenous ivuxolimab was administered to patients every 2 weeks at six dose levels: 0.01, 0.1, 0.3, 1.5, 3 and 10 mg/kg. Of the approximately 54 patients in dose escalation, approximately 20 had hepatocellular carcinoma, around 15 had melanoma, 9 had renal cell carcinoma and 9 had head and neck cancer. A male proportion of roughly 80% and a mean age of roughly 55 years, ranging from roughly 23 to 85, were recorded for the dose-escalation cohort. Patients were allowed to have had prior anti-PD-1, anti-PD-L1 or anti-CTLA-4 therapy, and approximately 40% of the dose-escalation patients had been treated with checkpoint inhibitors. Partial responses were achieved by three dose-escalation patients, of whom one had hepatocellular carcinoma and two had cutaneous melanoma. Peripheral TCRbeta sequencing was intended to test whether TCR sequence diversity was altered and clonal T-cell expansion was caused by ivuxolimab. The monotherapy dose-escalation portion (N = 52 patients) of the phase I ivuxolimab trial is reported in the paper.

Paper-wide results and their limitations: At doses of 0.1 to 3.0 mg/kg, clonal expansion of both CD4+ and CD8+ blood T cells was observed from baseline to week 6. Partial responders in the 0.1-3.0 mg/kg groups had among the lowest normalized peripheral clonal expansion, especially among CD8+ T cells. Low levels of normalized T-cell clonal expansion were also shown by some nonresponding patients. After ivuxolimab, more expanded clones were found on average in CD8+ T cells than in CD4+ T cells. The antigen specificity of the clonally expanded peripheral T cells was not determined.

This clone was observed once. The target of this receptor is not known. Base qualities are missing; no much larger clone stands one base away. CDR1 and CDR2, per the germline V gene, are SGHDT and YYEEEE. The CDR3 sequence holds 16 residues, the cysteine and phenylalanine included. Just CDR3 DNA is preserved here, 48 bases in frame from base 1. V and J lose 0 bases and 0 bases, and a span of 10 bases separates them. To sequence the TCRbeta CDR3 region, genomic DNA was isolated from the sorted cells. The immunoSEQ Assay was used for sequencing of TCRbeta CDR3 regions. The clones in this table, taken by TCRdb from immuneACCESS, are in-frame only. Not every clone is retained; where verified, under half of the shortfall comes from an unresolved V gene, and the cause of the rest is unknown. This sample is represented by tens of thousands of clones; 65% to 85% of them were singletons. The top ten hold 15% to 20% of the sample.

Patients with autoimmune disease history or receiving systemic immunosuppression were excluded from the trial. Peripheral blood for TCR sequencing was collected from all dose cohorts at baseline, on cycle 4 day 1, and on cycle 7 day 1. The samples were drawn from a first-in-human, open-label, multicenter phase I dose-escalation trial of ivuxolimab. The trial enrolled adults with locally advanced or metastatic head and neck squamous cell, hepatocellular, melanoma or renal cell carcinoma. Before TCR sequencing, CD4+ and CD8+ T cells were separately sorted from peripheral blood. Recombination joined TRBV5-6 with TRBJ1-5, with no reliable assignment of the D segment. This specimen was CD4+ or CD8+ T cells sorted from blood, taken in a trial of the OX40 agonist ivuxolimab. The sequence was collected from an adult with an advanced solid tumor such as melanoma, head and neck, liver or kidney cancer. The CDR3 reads CASSLAADYSNQPQHF. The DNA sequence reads TGTGCCAGCAGCTTGGCGGCTGATTATAGCAATCAGCCCCAGCATTTT.